A selection of T cell receptor beta chains follows, all from one sample in a study of cytomegalovirus exposure and HLA in healthy donors. Libraries were prepared by immunoSEQ multiplex PCR; TCRdb keeps only in-frame clonotypes and omits some of them. Found here are under 200,000 clones, 79% of them singletons; the top ten hold approximately 0.7%. Sequenced: PBMCs. The source of these receptors is a woman in her thirties or forties in good health and CMV-seronegative. CDR3s include the opening cysteine and the closing phenylalanine or tryptophan. The order of the fields is D gene, clone size, J gene, V gene, CDR3 length, CDR3 protein, CDR3 DNA. A D gene is named only where the DNA matches it firmly. Size tells how often a clone was seen (once, few, many) or the class of an expanded clone, and some rows leave it out.

NA | NA | TRBJ2-2 | TRBV18 | 17 | CASSPIDSQIRAGELFF | TGTGCCAGCTCACCAATCGACAGTCAAATAAGAGCCGGGGAGCTGTTTTTT
TRBD2 | NA | TRBJ2-1 | TRBV7-2 | 16 | CASSLGRAGVGNEQFF | TGTGCCAGCAGCTTAGGTAGGGCGGGAGTGGGCAATGAGCAGTTCTTC
TRBD2 | few | TRBJ2-7 | TRBV6-1 | 15 | CASWGLAGGNYEQYF | TGTGCCAGCTGGGGACTAGCGGGAGGCAACTACGAGCAGTACTTC
NA | NA | TRBJ1-2 | TRBV28 | 15 | CASSPGGPTNYGYTF | TGTGCCAGCAGTCCTGGCGGGCCCACTAACTATGGCTACACCTTC
NA | NA | TRBJ2-2 | TRBV7-9 | 14 | CASSLTGNTGELFF | TGTGCCAGCAGCTTAACAGGAAACACCGGGGAGCTGTTTTTT
TRBD1 | few | TRBJ1-4 | TRBV29-1 | 13 | CSVRTGLNEKLFF | TGCAGCGTGCGGACAGGGCTGAATGAAAAACTGTTTTTT
NA | NA | TRBJ1-1 | TRBV6-4 | 14 | CASSDSRGNTEAFF | TGTGCCAGCAGTGACTCGAGAGGGAACACTGAAGCTTTCTTT
NA | NA | TRBJ1-1 | TRBV6-1 | 12 | CASSELREGAFF | TGTGCCAGCAGTGAGTTGAGGGAGGGAGCTTTCTTT
NA | NA | TRBJ2-1 | TRBV4-3 | 15 | CASSQVGLVSHEQFF | TGCGCCAGCAGCCAAGTCGGCCTAGTTTCCCATGAGCAGTTCTTC
NA | NA | TRBJ1-6 | TRBV6-1 | 15 | CASTESGQGSSPLHF | TGTGCCAGCACCGAAAGTGGGCAGGGAAGTTCACCCCTCCACTTT
TRBD2 | NA | TRBJ2-3 | TRBV25-1 | 14 | CASSETSGTDTQYF | TGTGCCAGCAGTGAGACTAGCGGCACAGATACGCAGTATTTT
NA | NA | TRBJ1-2 | TRBV5-4 | 16 | CASSLLWGRGEDGYTF | TGTGCCAGCAGCTTGCTCTGGGGAAGAGGGGAGGATGGCTACACCTTC
TRBD2 | NA | TRBJ2-3 | TRBV13 | 17 | CASRPLLAGGGTDTQYF | TGTGCCAGCAGGCCCCTTTTAGCGGGAGGTGGCACAGATACGCAGTATTTT
NA | NA | TRBJ2-1 | TRBV19 | 13 | CASSIQRYNEQFF | TGTGCCAGTAGTATACAGAGGTACAATGAGCAGTTCTTC
TRBD1 | NA | TRBJ1-1 | TRBV7-2 | 13 | CASSLTGMTEAFF | TGTGCCAGCAGCTTGACAGGGATGACTGAAGCTTTCTTT
NA | NA | TRBJ1-1 | TRBV5-1 | 14 | CASSLSNGNTEAFF | TGCGCCAGCAGCTTGTCGAACGGGAACACTGAAGCTTTCTTT
TRBD2 | few | TRBJ2-1 | TRBV4-3 | 14 | CASSQDQGTREQFF | TGCGCCAGCAGCCAAGATCAGGGGACTAGAGAGCAGTTCTTC
TRBD1 | NA | TRBJ1-2 | TRBV10-3 | 15 | CAIRTSGQGNYGYTF | TGTGCCATCAGGACTTCGGGACAGGGGAACTATGGCTACACCTTC
NA | NA | TRBJ1-2 | TRBV5-4 | 13 | CASSSRTPYGYTF | TGTGCCAGCAGCTCAAGGACACCCTATGGCTACACCTTC
NA | NA | TRBJ2-5 | TRBV11-2 | 15 | CASSRGPFSEETQYF | TGTGCCAGCAGCCGGGGTCCTTTCTCGGAGGAGACCCAGTACTTC
TRBD1 | few | TRBJ1-2 | TRBV9 | 14 | CASSSTGPNYGYTF | TGTGCCAGCAGTTCGACAGGGCCTAACTATGGCTACACCTTC
NA | NA | TRBJ2-5 | TRBV5-4 | 13 | CASSLGSSETQYF | TGTGCCAGCAGCCTCGGGTCTTCAGAGACCCAGTACTTC
TRBD1 | NA | TRBJ1-5 | TRBV19 | 15 | CASSLGQANNQPQHF | TGTGCCAGTAGCTTGGGACAGGCGAACAATCAGCCCCAGCATTTT
NA | NA | TRBJ1-2 | TRBV19 | 16 | CASSIATGLANYGYTF | TGTGCCAGTAGTATAGCGACAGGCCTAGCTAACTATGGCTACACCTTC
NA | NA | TRBJ1-2 | TRBV29-1 | 14 | CSVVGGLRNYGYTF | TGCAGCGTTGTGGGGGGGCTACGCAACTATGGCTACACCTTC
TRBD2 | NA | TRBJ2-4 | TRBV4-1 | 16 | CASSPRWGGDKNIQYF | TGCGCCAGCAGCCCACGGTGGGGAGGGGACAAAAACATTCAGTACTTC